Only one count was recorded for the clone carrying this T cell receptor beta chain. Germline CDR1 reads SGHDT; CDR2 reads YYEEEE. Trimming took off 4 bases at V and 6 bases at J, with 8 bases between the two ends. The CDR3 totals 12 residues. This sample was taken from a study of technical replicates of blood from a few donors. Profiled with immunoSEQ multiplex PCR; TCRdb holds only in-frame clones, not every one. The sample comprises around 70,000 clones, about 92% of which are singletons, and 0.25% to 0.3% rests with the top ten. The TCR was taken from a human donor in good health. Source material: T cells isolated from PBMCs. V gene TRBV5-6 combines with J gene TRBJ2-1, with D tentatively TRBD1 (5 bases). The chain's CDR3 is CASSLTGNEQFF. The CDR3 nucleotides read TGTGCCAGCAGCCTTACAGGCAATGAGCAGTTCTTC. Supplemented by reference TRBV5-6 and TRBJ2-1, the full variable domain reads DAGVTQSPTHLIKTRGQQVTLRCSPKSGHDTVSWYQQALGQGPQFIFQYYEEEERQRGNFPDRFSGHQFPNYSSELNVNALLLGDSALYLCASSLTGNEQFFGPGTRLTVL.